The present T cell receptor (beta chain) was sequenced within a study of technical replicates of blood from four donors. The germline V gene encodes CDR1 MNHNS and CDR2 SASEGT. The ends were cut back, 10 bases at V and 4 bases at J, with 17 bases in the middle. This CDR3 spans 15 amino acids. The repertoire was sequenced with immunoSEQ multiplex PCR; TCRdb's copy has only in-frame clones and lacks some. The repertoire holds more than 45,000 clones, with around 96% as singletons. This clone was seen a single time. The origin of this receptor is a human donor in good health. Some clones in this sample may be carry-over from other donors' samples. The rearrangement uses TRBV6-1 and TRBJ1-6, with D perhaps TRBD1 (6 bases). Source material: PBMCs. Here the CDR3 reads CAILPTGSYNSPLHF. The CDR3 coding sequence is TGTGCCATCCTCCCCACAGGGTCGTATAATTCACCCCTCCACTTT.